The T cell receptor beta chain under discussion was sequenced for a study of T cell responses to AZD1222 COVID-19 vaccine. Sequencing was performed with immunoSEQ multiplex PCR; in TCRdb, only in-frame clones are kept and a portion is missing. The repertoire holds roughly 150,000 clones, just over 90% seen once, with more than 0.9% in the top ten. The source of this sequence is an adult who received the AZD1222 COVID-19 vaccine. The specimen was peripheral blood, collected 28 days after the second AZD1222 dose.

This chain's CDR3 is CAISEKLPGLAGVANTGELFF. DNA of the CDR3: TGTGCCATCAGTGAGAAACTACCGGGACTAGCGGGAGTCGCGAACACCGGGGAGCTGTTTTTT. The V call is TRBV10-3, the J call TRBJ2-2, with 14 bases fitting TRBD2. Germline values: CDR1 ENHRY, CDR2 SYGVKD. This CDR3 spans 21 amino acids. V shed 2 bases, J shed 0 bases, and the junction held 11 bases outside the gene matches.